The 11 T cell receptor beta chains presented below share a single source sample, sequenced in a study of cytomegalovirus exposure and HLA in healthy donors. The study ran its PCR with 60 Vbeta and 13 Jbeta primers. Measured with immunoSEQ multiplex PCR; TCRdb has only the in-frame clones, and not every one. The data show 200,000 to 250,000 clones, 70% to 90% seen once. The sample taken for sequencing was PBMCs. These receptors all come from a man aged 25-40 years in good health and CMV-seronegative.

The chain links TRBV7-2 to TRBJ2-2; a possible D gene is TRBD2 (6 bases). Looked up from germline, CDR1 is SGHTA and CDR2 is FQGNSA. The ends were cut back, 5 bases at V and 4 bases at J, with 8 bases in the middle. CDR3 size: 13 residues. CDR3 DNA: TGTGCCAGCAGCAGGGACTTCACCGGGGAGCTGTTTTTT. Translated: CASSRDFTGELFF.

The chain couples TRBV9 to TRBJ2-1, with D perhaps matching TRBD2 (7 bases). Trimming took 0 bases from V and 6 from J, leaving 10 bases between them. Germline assignment: CDR1 SGDLS and CDR2 YYNGEE. The CDR3 extends over 14 amino acids. The DNA of the CDR3 is TGTGCCAGCAGCGTAGAGGGGGGGCGCAATGAGCAGTTCTTC. It specifies CASSVEGGRNEQFF.

The chain employs TRBV2 and TRBJ2-2; D gene ambiguous. V gave up 0 bases and J gave up 8 bases, with 7 bases separating them. The CDR3 is made up of 13 amino acids. Germline loops: CDR1 SNHLY, CDR2 FYNNEI. The CDR3 nucleotides are TGTGCCAGCAGTGAAGCGAAGACAGGGGAGCTGTTTTTT. Encoded protein: CASSEAKTGELFF.

This clone came up once. J is TRBJ2-7 and V is TRBV7-6; 10 bases fit TRBD1. The CDR3 is made up of 15 amino acids. With 5 bases clipped from V and 6 bases from J, the junction kept 10 bases outside the gene matches. The germline gives CDR1 SGHVS, CDR2 FNYEAQ. CDR3 coding DNA: TGTGCCAGCAGCGGCTCCGGGACAGGGGTGTCCGAGCAGTACTTC. Its translation: CASSGSGTGVSEQYF.

This clone has just one count. The chain joins TRBV6-1 to TRBJ2-3; TRBD2 matches 7 bases. CDR1 and CDR2 (germline): MNHNS, SASEGT. This CDR3 has 14 residues. V lost 8 bases, J lost 3 bases, and 8 bases stayed unmatched. The DNA for the CDR3 is TGTGCCAGCGGAATGACGGGGGGAACAGATACGCAGTATTTT. It codes for CASGMTGGTDTQYF.

V and J are TRBV6-6 and TRBJ1-2; TRBD1 aligns across 10 bases. V was clipped by 4 bases and J by 8 bases; unmatched bases: 10. CDR1 MNHNY and CDR2 SVGAGI come from the germline V gene (reference sequence). The CDR3 length is 15 residues. The CDR3 nucleotides read TGTGCCAGCAGTTTTCTCGGGACAGGGGATCCCGGCTACACCTTC. This sequence encodes CASSFLGTGDPGYTF.

V usage is TRBV27 and J usage is TRBJ2-5; 7 positions match TRBD1. The CDR3 runs to 15 residues. Per the germline V gene, CDR1 is MNHEY and CDR2 is SMNVEV (reference sequence). V shed 10 bases and J 4 bases; nucleotides not matched to a gene: 15. The DNA of the CDR3 is TGTGCCACCACCTATAGCGCAGGGGGTGTAGAGACCCAGTACTTC. It translates to CATTYSAGGVETQYF.

This rearrangement joins TRBV28 to TRBJ1-5; D unclear. This CDR3 has 14 residues. The germline V and J ends were trimmed by 11 bases and 3 bases, with 17 bases remaining between them. CDR1 MDHEN and CDR2 SYDVKM come from the germline V gene. The CDR3 sequence is CAALGGGFNQPQHF. CDR3 nucleotide sequence: TGTGCCGCCCTAGGAGGAGGGTTCAATCAGCCCCAGCATTTT.

The rearrangement uses TRBV27 and TRBJ2-1; 9 nucleotides line up with TRBD2. Trimming removed 2 bases from V and 7 bases from J; junction bases left unmatched: 18. The CDR3 spans 19 residues. Germline V gene sequence: CDR1 MNHEY, CDR2 SMNVEV (reference sequence). Here the CDR3 DNA reads TGTGCCAGCAGTTTAGCGGGGGGCGCGGGGGGGGTAGGGGTTAATGAGCAGTTCTTC. This gives the protein CASSLAGGAGGVGVNEQFF.

The chain employs TRBV9 and TRBJ2-1; 8 bases align to TRBD2. This CDR3 is built from 16 residues. Germline loops: CDR1 SGDLS, CDR2 YYNGEE. V lost 3 bases to trimming and J lost 4 bases; unmatched junction nucleotides: 9. CDR3 region: CASSGGSGGGYNEQFF. In nucleotides, the CDR3 is TGTGCCAGCAGCGGCGGGTCAGGCGGGGGGTACAATGAGCAGTTCTTC.

The chain recombines TRBV10-1 with TRBJ1-6, with D uncertain. Germline-derived CDR1 and CDR2 are WNHNN and SYGVQD (reference sequence). The CDR3 runs 16 residues. Trimming pared 8 bases from V and 8 bases from J, leaving 22 bases between. This chain's CDR3 is CASGRGPSDYHSPLHF. The CDR3 DNA reads as TGCGCCAGCGGAAGAGGGCCTTCGGATTACCATTCACCCCTCCACTTT.